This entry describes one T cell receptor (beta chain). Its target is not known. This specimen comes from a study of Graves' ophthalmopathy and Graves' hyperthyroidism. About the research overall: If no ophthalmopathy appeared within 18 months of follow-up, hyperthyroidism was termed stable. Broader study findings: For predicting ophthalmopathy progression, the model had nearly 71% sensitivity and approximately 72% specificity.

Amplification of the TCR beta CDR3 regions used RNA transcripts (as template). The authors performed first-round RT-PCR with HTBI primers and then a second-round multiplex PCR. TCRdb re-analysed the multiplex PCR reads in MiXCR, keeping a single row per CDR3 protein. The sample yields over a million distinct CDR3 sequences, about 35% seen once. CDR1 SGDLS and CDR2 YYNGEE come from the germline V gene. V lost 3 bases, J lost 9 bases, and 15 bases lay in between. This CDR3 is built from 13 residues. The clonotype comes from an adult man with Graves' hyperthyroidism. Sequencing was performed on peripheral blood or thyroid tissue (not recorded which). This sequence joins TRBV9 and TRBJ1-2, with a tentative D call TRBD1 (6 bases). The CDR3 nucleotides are TGTGCCAGCAGCGAACAGGGTCGGTACAGCTACACCTTC. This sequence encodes CASSEQGRYSYTF. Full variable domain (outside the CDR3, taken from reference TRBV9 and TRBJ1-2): DSGVTQTPKHLITATGQRVTLRCSPRSGDLSVYWYQQSLDQGLQFLIQYYNGEERAKGNILERFSAQQFPDLHSELNLSSLELGDSALYFCASSEQGRYSYTFGSGTRLTVV.